This TCR beta chain was captured in a study of T cells in Graves' hyperthyroidism and ophthalmopathy (dated by TCRdb to the late 2010s). A note on the overall study: Peripheral blood samples were taken at initial diagnosis, before any treatment was given. A discovery cohort of roughly 96 patients, roughly 43 with Graves' ophthalmopathy and 55 to 65 with stable Graves' hyperthyroidism, was used to find distinguishing TCR V-J signatures. An independent validation cohort of under 20 hyperthyroidism patients and roughly 16 patients who later progressed to ophthalmopathy tested prospective prediction of ophthalmopathy. The roughly 100 discovery patients were divided at random into training and test sets in a 7:3 ratio. Thyroid tissue and blood T-cell repertoires from more than 5 Graves' hyperthyroidism patients were also compared in the study. Following sampling, methimazole starting at 30 mg daily was given to hyperthyroidism patients, and high-dose intravenous methylprednisolone was given to ophthalmopathy patients. The paper describes TCR Vbeta CDR3 sequencing of 140 or so peripheral blood samples, made up of 43 ophthalmopathy patients, some 80 hyperthyroidism patients and 17 progressor patients. Broad study findings and their caveats: No statistical method was used to fix the sample size in advance, and group allocation was not hidden from the investigators. During validation, the model predicted progression to ophthalmopathy a median of about 6.5 months ahead of onset, with almost 71% sensitivity and almost 75% specificity. A model built on a 13 V-J signature distinguished ophthalmopathy from stable hyperthyroidism, reaching around 88% sensitivity and under 84% specificity in cross-validation and 80%/75% in testing. Most expanded thyroid clonotypes (frequency above 0.001) were also detected in blood, a finding suggesting that blood repertoires may reflect thyroid immune responses.

There are many counts of this clonotype. The clone's antigen remains unknown. No per-base quality is available; no much larger clone lies one base away. The TCR beta CDR3 regions were amplified from RNA transcripts. The TCR CDR3 was subjected to a first round of RT-PCR using the HTBI primer set and the Qiagen OneStep RT-PCR kit. A second multiplex PCR round built the libraries, followed by size selection and purification. The libraries were sequenced on an Illumina HiSeq2000 using paired-end 100 bp reads. Concerning the study's data processing: SOAPnuke was used to process the raw data, with reads discarded if the reads contained adapters or uncalled bases, had a mean Phred below 15, or lacked an exact constant-primer or identifier match. High-quality paired reads were merged with COPE v1.2.5, and unique nucleotide sequences were defined as clonotypes. MiTCR v1.1 was used to align the clonotypes against IMGT TRBV, TRBD and TRBJ reference segments. Analysis was restricted to V-J combinations with a frequency above 0.0001, which covered roughly 99% of repertoires. The TCS score was defined as the ratio of F50 (clonal expansion) to E x V (chaos), calculated using BLOSUM62-based TCRdist between CDR3 peptides within each V-J. Welch's t-statistics and random forest reduced some 510 V-J features to about 13, which were used in a naive Bayes classifier (R e1071). The raw public data were reprocessed by TCRdb itself: fastp quality trimming at Q25, MiXCR clonotype calling, in-frame beta chains only. Rows merge per CDR3 protein into single entries with the most common DNA and genes. The V and J calls reflect TCRdb's pipeline rather than the authors' work. In all, the sample holds more than 650,000 distinct CDR3 sequences, and around 13% of those were seen once. The ten largest make up roughly a tenth of the sample.

CDR1 and CDR2 (LGHDT, YNNKEL) derive from the germline V gene (reference sequence). Including the terminal cysteine and phenylalanine, the CDR3 comprises 19 residues. CDR3 DNA is the only sequence kept; it has 57 bases, read in frame from the first base. At the junction V is shortened by 3 bases and J by 4 bases; bases outside the gene matches: 9. A patient counted as having stable Graves' hyperthyroidism if no progression to ophthalmopathy occurred over 18 months of follow-up. Hyperthyroidism patients were aged 18 to 65 years and newly diagnosed, with disease duration of less than 2 months. The study excluded patients with uncontrolled infections, other autoimmune diseases, pregnancy or lactation. Diagnoses relied on clinical symptoms, serum thyroxine and TRAb, thyroid ultrasound and orbital computed tomography. PBMCs were separated from approximately 10 ml of fresh peripheral blood using Ficoll-Paque density gradient centrifugation. Total RNA was extracted using Trizol reagent, and RNA quality was assessed on an Agilent 2100 Bioanalyzer.

This TCR derives from a woman aged 18-30 years with Graves' hyperthyroidism. Rearrangement joined TRBV3-1 to TRBJ2-1; 16 middle bases align to TRBD2. Sequenced material: blood. The CDR3 in this case is CASSHRGTSGRAKYNEQFF. The sequence in DNA is TGTGCCAGCAGCCACCGAGGGACTAGCGGGAGGGCCAAATACAATGAGCAGTTCTTC.